These 18 T cell receptor beta chains share one sample of origin, sequenced in a study of blood T cell repertoires in COVID-19. The table came from immunoSEQ multiplex PCR; TCRdb's copy has only in-frame clones and leaves some out. This sample carries about 400,000 clones, 80% to 90% of them seen once, and the ten largest clones take roughly 9.4%. The sequenced sample consisted of PBMCs or T cells enriched from blood (not recorded which). These receptors all stem from a woman aged 50 to 60 who had recovered from COVID-19.

This sequence joins TRBV12-3 or TRBV12-4 and TRBJ2-5; D not certain. The CDR3 has 13 amino acids. V was pared by 8 bases and J by 5 bases, with 15 bases between. The CDR3: CASGPQIRETQYF. In nucleotides, the CDR3 is TGTGCCAGCGGCCCACAGATTCGGGAGACCCAGTACTTC.

The rearrangement uses TRBV5-1 and TRBJ1-1; no clear D gene. Deletions cut 5 bases from V and 0 bases from J, with 8 bases between. Germline V gene data show CDR1 as SGHRS and CDR2 as YFSETQ. The CDR3 runs to 13 residues. The CDR3 loop reads CASREGVNTEAFF. CDR3 DNA sequence: TGCGCCAGCAGAGAGGGCGTGAACACTGAAGCTTTCTTT.

The chain couples TRBV6-5 to TRBJ1-1; D remains unclear. Trimming pared 0 bases from V and 4 bases from J, leaving 9 bases between. CDR1 is MNHEY, CDR2 SVGAGI, per germline. The CDR3 totals 14 residues. In DNA, the CDR3 is TGTGCCAGCAGTTACTCGAGTGGTCTCACTGAAGCTTTCTTT. Translated: CASSYSSGLTEAFF.

V and J are TRBV19 and TRBJ2-1; the match to TRBD1 covers 10 bases. Germline V CDR1 and CDR2: LNHDA, SQIVND (reference sequence). Trimming at V came to 5 bases and at J to 5 bases, leaving 9 bases not matched to a gene. The CDR3 covers 16 residues. The CDR3 is CASSPRTGGGNNEQFF. The CDR3 coding sequence is TGTGCCAGTAGTCCCCGGACAGGGGGAGGAAACAATGAGCAGTTCTTC.

The V call is TRBV19, the J call TRBJ2-3; 8 bases line up with TRBD1. The CDR3 runs to 14 residues. With V trimmed by 8 bases and J by 2 bases, 6 bases remained unmatched. The germline V gene encodes CDR1 LNHDA and CDR2 SQIVND (reference sequence). The CDR3 sequence is CASAGTGNTDTQYF. The CDR3 nucleotides read TGTGCCAGTGCCGGGACAGGCAACACAGATACGCAGTATTTT.

This clone was found once. This chain connects TRBV11-2 to TRBJ1-3, with D hard to call. Germline V gene data show CDR1 as SGHAT and CDR2 as FQNNGV. Between the trimmed V and J ends, which lost 5 bases and 4 bases, there was a span of 9 bases. CDR3 size: 13 residues. CDR3 amino acids: CASSVGGGNTIYF. The CDR3 DNA sequence: TGTGCCAGCAGCGTTGGAGGCGGAAACACCATATATTTT.

The gene calls are TRBV9 and TRBJ2-1, with D possibly being TRBD1 (5 bases). V dropped 3 bases and J dropped 5 bases, with 12 bases sitting between them. Germline V gene lookup returns CDR1 SGDLS and CDR2 YYNGEE. This CDR3 has 14 residues. CDR3 protein: CASSGPRTHNEQFF. CDR3 bases: TGTGCCAGCAGCGGACCGAGGACACACAATGAGCAGTTCTTC.

DNA for the CDR3: TGTGCCACCAGCGAGACAGGGTACGAGCAGTACTTC. Translation: CATSETGYEQYF. This chain joins TRBV15 and TRBJ2-7; TRBD1 matches at 7 bases. The CDR3 is 12 residues long. Trimming took 5 bases from V and 4 from J; bases not matched to a gene: 2. Germline-derived CDR1 and CDR2 are LNHNV and YYDKDF (reference sequence).

This clone has only a few counts. The genes are TRBV2 and TRBJ1-5; possible D gene TRBD1, 5 bases. V lost 5 bases and J lost 2, with 16 bases in between. This CDR3 is 16 amino acids long. Looked up from germline, CDR1 is SNHLY and CDR2 is FYNNEI. CDR3 DNA: TGTGCCAGCAGTTACCCCAGGGCGTCAGGCAATCAGCCCCAGCATTTT. Translated, it gives CASSYPRASGNQPQHF.

The CDR3 nucleotides are TGTGCCAGCAGACCCCTGGGAGGGGACAGCAATCAGCCCCAGCATTTT. It translates to CASRPLGGDSNQPQHF. This rearrangement joins TRBV2 to TRBJ1-5, with D tentatively TRBD1 (5 bases). Between the trimmed V and J ends, which lost 6 bases and 1 base, there was a span of 16 bases. Germline-derived CDR1 and CDR2 are SNHLY and FYNNEI. The CDR3 covers 16 residues.

The V gene is TRBV4-2, the J gene TRBJ1-2; TRBD1 matches at 8 bases. The CDR3 is 13 residues long. V was pared by 7 bases and J by 4 bases, with 5 bases of the junction left unmatched. The germline V gene has CDR1 LGHNA and CDR2 YNFKEQ. The CDR3 region is CASNPGTGYGYTF. The CDR3 region has the DNA TGTGCCAGCAACCCCGGGACAGGCTATGGCTACACCTTC.

The CDR3 nucleotides are TGTGCCAGCAGCAAAGCAGTCTCGGAGGGGTCTTCCTGGGATGAGCAGTTCTTC. Amino acid sequence: CASSKAVSEGSSWDEQFF. This chain connects TRBV21-1 to TRBJ2-1; TRBD2 reflects the table's D call only, with no check against the DNA. TRBV21-1 is annotated as a pseudogene. CDR3 length: 18 residues.

The chain is built from TRBV3-1 (or the pseudogene TRBV3-2) and TRBJ1-2; 8 bases line up with TRBD1. The ends lost 4 bases at V and 8 bases at J; junction bases unmatched: 6. Germline loops: CDR1 LGHDT, CDR2 YNNKEL (reference sequence). The CDR3 has 13 amino acids. The CDR3 region has the DNA TGTGCCAGCAGCCCAGGGGGCACGGGCGGCTACACCTTC. Translating gives CASSPGGTGGYTF.

The chain employs TRBV6-5 and TRBJ2-2; tentative D call: TRBD1 (6 bases). With 6 bases removed from V and 5 bases from J, the gap between germline ends came to 16 bases. This CDR3 region has 15 residues. From germline, CDR1 is MNHEY and CDR2 SVGAGI. The CDR3 reads CASSGLSGETGELFF. The CDR3, as DNA: TGTGCCAGCAGCGGCCTGTCAGGGGAGACCGGGGAGCTGTTTTTT.

Worth noting for this clone: The DNA is left out, because the CDR3 cannot be placed on it with certainty; the CDR3 is given as TCRdb lists it. The CDR3: CASSKAPWGQGAGANVLTF. The chain is built from TRBV21-1 and TRBJ2-6; the table gives TRBD1 as D, unverified against the DNA. TRBV21-1 is an annotated pseudogene. The CDR3 spans 19 residues, counting both ends.

V and J are TRBV5-1 and TRBJ1-1, with 8 bases lining up with TRBD1. V lost 3 bases and J lost 5; bases outside the gene matches: 3. CDR3 length equals 13 residues. CDR1 and CDR2 (germline): SGHRS, YFSETQ. CDR3: CASSSYRGTEAFF. The CDR3 coding sequence is TGCGCCAGCAGCTCATACAGGGGGACTGAAGCTTTCTTT.

This chain joins TRBV5-1 and TRBJ2-1, with D possibly matching TRBD2 (6 bases). Trimming pared 3 bases from V and 4 bases from J, leaving 14 bases between. Germline loops: CDR1 SGHRS, CDR2 YFSETQ. The CDR3 spans 15 residues. The CDR3 nucleotides read TGCGCCAGCAGCTCCTCCGGCGGGGCGTACAATGAGCAGTTCTTC. It encodes CASSSSGGAYNEQFF.

The chain links TRBV2 to TRBJ1-1, with no clear D. CDR3 size: 12 residues. Trimming stripped 7 bases from V and 1 base from J, with 7 bases between. CDR1 SNHLY and CDR2 FYNNEI come from the germline V gene. Written as DNA, the CDR3 is TGTGCCAGCAAACACCAGAACACTGAAGCTTTCTTT. Its protein is CASKHQNTEAFF.